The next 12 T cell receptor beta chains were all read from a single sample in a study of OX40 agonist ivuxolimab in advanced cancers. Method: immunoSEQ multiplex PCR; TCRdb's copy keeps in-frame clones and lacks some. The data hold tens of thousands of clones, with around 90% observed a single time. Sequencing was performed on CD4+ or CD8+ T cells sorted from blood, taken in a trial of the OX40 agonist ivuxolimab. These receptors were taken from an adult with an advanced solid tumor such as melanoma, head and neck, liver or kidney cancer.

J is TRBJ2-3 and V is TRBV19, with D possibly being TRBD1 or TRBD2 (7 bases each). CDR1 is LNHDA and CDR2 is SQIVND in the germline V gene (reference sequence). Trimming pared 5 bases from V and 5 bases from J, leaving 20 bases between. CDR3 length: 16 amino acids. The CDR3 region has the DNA TGTGCCAGTAGTGACACCTCAGGGGGGGGACAAGATACGCAGTATTTT. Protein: CASSDTSGGGQDTQYF.

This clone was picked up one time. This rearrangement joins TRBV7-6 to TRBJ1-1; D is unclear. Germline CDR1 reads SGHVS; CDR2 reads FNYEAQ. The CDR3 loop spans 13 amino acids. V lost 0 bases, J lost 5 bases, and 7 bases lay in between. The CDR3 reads CASSLARGTEAFF. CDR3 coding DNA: TGTGCCAGCAGCTTAGCAAGAGGGACTGAAGCTTTCTTT.

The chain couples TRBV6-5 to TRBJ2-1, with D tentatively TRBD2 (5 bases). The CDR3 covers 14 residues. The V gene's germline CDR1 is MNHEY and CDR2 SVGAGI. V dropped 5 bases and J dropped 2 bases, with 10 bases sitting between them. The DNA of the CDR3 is TGTGCCAGCAGTACGAGCGGCGCCTACAATGAGCAGTTCTTC. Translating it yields CASSTSGAYNEQFF.

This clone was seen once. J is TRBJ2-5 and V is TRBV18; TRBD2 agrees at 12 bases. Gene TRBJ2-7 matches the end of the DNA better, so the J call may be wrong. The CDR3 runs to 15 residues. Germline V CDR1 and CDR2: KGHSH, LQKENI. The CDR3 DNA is TGTGCCAGCTCATCCCTAGCGGGGGGGGCCTACGAGCAGTACTTC. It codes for CASSSLAGGAYEQYF.

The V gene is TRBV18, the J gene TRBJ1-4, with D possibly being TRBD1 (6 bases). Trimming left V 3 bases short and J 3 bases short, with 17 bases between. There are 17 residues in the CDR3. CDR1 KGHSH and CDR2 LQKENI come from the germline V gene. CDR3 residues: CASSPQKTGSANEKLFF. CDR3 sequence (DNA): TGTGCCAGCTCACCGCAAAAAACAGGGTCTGCTAATGAAAAACTGTTTTTT.

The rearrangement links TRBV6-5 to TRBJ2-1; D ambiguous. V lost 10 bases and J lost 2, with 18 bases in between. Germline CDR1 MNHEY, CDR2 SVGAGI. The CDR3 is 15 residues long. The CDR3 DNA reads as TGTGCCACCGACCCGCGTCCCCTCCCCTACAATGAGCAGTTCTTC. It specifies CATDPRPLPYNEQFF.

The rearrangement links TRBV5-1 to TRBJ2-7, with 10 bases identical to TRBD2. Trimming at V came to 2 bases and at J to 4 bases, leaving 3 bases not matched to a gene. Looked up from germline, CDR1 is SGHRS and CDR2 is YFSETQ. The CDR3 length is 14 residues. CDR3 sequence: CASSLLAGLYEQYF. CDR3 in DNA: TGCGCCAGCAGCTTACTAGCGGGACTATACGAGCAGTACTTC.

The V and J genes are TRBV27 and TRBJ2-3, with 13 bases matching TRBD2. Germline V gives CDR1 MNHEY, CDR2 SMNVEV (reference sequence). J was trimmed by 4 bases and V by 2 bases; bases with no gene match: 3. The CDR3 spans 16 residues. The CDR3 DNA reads TGTGCCAGCAGTTTAGGACTAGCGGGAGTCGCAGATACGCAGTATTTT. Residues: CASSLGLAGVADTQYF.

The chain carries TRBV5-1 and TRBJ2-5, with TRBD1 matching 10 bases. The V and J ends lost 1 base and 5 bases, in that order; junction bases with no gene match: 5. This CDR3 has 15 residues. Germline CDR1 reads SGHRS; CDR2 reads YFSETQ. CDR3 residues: CASSLSGTGDETQYF. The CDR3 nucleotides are TGCGCCAGCAGCTTGTCCGGGACAGGGGACGAGACCCAGTACTTC.

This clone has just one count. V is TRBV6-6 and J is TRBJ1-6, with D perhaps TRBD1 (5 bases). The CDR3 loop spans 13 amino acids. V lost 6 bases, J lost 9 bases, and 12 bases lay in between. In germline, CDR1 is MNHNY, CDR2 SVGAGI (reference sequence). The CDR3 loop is CASRPVGGSPLHF. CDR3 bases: TGTGCCAGCAGACCGGTGGGGGGTTCACCCCTCCACTTT.

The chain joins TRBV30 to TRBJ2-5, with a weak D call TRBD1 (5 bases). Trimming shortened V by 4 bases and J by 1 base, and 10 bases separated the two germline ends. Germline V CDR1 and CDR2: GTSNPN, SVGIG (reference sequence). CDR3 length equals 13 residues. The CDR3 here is CAWNRQFQETQYF. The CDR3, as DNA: TGTGCCTGGAACAGACAGTTCCAAGAGACCCAGTACTTC.

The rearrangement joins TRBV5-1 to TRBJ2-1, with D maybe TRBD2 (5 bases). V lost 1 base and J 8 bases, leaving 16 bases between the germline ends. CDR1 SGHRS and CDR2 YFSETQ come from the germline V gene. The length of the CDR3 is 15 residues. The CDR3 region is CASSLKLGREDEQFF. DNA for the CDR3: TGCGCCAGCAGCTTGAAGCTGGGGAGAGAGGATGAGCAGTTCTTC. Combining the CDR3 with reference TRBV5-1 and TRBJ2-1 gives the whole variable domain KAGVTQTPRYLIKTRGQQVTLSCSPISGHRSVSWYQQTPGQGLQFLFEYFSETQRNKGNFPGRFSGRQFSNSRSEMNVSTLELGDSALYLCASSLKLGREDEQFFGPGTRLTVL.